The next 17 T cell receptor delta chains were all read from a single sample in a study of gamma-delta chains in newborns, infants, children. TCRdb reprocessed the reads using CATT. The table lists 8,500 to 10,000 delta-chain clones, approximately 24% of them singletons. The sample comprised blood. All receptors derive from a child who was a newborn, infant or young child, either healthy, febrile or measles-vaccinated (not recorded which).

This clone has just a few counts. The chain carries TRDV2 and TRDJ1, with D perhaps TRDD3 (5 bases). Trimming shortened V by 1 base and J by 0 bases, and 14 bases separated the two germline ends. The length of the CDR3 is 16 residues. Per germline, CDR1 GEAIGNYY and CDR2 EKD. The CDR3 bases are TGTGCCTGTGACACGGTAGGGGGTTTCTACACCGATAAACTCATCTTT. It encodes CACDTVGGFYTDKLIF.

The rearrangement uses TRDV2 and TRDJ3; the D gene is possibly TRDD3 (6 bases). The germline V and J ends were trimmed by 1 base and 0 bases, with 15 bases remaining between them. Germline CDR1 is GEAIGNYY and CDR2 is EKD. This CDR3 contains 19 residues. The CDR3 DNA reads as TGTGCCTGTGACACGATGGGGGTCGTAAGCTCCTGGGACACCCGACAGATGTTTTTC. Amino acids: CACDTMGVVSSWDTRQMFF.

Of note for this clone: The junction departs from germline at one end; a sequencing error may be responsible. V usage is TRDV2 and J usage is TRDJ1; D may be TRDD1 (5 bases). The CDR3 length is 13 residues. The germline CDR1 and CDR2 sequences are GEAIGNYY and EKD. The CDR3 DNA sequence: TGTGCCGGTGACGGAATAGCATCCAATAACATCATCTTT. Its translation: CAGDGIASNNIIF.

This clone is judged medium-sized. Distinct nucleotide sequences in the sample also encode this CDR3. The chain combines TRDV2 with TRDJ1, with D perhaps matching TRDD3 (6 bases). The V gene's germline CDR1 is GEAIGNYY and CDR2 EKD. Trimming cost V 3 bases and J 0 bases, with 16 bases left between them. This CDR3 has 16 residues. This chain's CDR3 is CACDSMGGPYTDKLIF. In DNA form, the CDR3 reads TGTGCCTGTGACTCGATGGGGGGCCCGTACACCGATAAACTCATCTTT.

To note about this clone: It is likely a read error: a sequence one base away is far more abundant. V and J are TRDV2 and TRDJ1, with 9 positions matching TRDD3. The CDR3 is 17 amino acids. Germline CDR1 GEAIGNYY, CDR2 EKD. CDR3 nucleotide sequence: TGTGCCTGTGACACCGTCGCTGCCGGGGGATACACCGATAAACCCATCTTT. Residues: CACDTVAAGGYTDKPIF.

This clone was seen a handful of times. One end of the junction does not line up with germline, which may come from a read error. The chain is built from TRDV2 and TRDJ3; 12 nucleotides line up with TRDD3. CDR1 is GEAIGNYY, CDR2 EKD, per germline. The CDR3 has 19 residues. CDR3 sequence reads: CACVQLGDTSSWDIRQMFF. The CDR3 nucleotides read TGTGCCTGTGTCCAACTGGGGGATACTAGCTCCTGGGACATCCGACAGATGTTTTTC.

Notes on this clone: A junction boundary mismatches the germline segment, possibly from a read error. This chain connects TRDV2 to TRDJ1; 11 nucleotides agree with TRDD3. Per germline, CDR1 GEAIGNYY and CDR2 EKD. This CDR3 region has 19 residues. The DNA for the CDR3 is TGTGCCCGTGACGGCCTTCCACAACTGGGGGATAGAGACACCGATAAACTCATCTTT. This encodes CARDGLPQLGDRDTDKLIF.

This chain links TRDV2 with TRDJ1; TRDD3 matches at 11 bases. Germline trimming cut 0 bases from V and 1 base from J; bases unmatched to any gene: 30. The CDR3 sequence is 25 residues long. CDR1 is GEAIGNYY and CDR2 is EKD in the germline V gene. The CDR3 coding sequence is TGTGCCTGTGACACCGTAGAGCCCTACCCCCAATCTATACTGGGGGATAAGGCCCGCACCGATAAACTCATCTTT. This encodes CACDTVEPYPQSILGDKARTDKLIF.

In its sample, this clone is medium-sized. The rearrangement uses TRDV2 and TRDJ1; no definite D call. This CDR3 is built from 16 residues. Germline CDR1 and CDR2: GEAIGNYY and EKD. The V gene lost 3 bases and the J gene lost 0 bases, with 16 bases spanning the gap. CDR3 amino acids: CACDPIPTIHTDKLIF. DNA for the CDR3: TGTGCCTGTGACCCCATTCCGACAATTCACACCGATAAACTCATCTTT.

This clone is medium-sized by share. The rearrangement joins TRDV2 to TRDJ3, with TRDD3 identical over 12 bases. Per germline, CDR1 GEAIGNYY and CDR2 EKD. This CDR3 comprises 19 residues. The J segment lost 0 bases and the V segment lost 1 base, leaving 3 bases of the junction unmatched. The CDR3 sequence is CACDTILGDTSWDTRQMFF. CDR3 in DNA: TGTGCCTGTGACACTATACTGGGGGATACCTCCTGGGACACCCGACAGATGTTTTTC.

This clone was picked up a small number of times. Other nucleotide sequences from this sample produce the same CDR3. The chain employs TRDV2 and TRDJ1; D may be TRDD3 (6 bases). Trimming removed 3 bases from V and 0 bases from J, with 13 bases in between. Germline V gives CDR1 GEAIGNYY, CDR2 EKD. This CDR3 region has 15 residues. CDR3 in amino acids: CACDPLGGYTDKLIF. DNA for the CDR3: TGTGCCTGTGACCCTCTTGGGGGGTACACCGATAAACTCATCTTT.

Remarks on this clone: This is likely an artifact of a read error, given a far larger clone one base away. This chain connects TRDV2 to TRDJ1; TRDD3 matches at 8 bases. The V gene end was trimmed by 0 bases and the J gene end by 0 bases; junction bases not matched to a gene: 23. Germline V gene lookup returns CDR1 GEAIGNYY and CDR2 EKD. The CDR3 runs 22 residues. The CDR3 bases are TGTGCCTGTGACACCTTGGGAGGAACAGGGCGTACTGGGGGCAAATACACCGATAAACTCATCTTT. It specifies CACDTLGGTGRTGGKYTDKLIF.

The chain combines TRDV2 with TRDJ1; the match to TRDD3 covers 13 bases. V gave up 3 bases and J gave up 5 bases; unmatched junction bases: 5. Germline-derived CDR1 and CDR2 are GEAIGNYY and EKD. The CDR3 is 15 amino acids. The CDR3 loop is CACDLLGDTRDKLIF. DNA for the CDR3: TGTGCCTGTGACTTACTGGGGGATACGCGAGATAAACTCATCTTT.

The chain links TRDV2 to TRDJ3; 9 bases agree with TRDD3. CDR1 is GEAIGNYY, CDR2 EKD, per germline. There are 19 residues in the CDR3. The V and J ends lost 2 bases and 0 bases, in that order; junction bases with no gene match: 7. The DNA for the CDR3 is TGTGCCTGTGACAATACTGGGGGAACCAGCTCCTGGGACACCCGACAGATGTTTTTC. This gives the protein CACDNTGGTSSWDTRQMFF.

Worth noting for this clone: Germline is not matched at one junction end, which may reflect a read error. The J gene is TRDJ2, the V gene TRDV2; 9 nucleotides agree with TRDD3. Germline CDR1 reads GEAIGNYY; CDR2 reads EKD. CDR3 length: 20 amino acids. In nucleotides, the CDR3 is TGTGCCTGTGACACCGTGGAGTCCTCCGTACTGGGGGACGAGACAGCAAAACTCTTCTTT. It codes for CACDTVESSVLGDETAKLFF.

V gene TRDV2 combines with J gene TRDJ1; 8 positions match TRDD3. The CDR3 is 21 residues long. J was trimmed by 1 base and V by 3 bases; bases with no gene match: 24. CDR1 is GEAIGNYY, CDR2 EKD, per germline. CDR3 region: CACDPLSNRNRSGGPTDKLIF. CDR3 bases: TGTGCCTGTGACCCCCTGAGTAATCGGAACCGGTCTGGGGGACCCACCGATAAACTCATCTTT.

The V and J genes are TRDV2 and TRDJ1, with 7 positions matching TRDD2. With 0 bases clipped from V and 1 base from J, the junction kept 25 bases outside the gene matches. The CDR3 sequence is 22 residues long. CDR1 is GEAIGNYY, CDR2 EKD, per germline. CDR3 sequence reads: CACDTVEGSYRLWDLSTDKLIF. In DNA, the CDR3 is TGTGCCTGTGACACCGTGGAAGGTTCCTACAGACTGTGGGATCTTTCCACCGATAAACTCATCTTT.